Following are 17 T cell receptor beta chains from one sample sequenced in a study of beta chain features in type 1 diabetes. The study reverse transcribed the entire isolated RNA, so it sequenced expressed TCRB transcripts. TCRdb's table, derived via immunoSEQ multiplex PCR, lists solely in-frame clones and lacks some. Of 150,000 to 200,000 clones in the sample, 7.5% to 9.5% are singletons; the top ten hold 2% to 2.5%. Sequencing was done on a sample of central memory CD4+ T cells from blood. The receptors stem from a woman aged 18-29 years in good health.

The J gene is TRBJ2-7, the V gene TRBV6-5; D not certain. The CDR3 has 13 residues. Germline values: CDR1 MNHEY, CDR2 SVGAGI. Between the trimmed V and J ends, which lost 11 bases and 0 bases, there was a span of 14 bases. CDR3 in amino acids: CASWAPSSYEQYF. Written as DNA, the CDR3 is TGTGCCTCATGGGCCCCAAGCTCCTACGAGCAGTACTTC.

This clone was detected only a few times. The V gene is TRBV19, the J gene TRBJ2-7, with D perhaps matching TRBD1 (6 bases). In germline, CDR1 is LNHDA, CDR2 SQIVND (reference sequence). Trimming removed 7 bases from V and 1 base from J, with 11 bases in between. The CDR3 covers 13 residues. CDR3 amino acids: CASTPRGSYEQYF. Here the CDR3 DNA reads TGTGCCAGTACCCCAAGGGGGTCCTACGAGCAGTACTTC.

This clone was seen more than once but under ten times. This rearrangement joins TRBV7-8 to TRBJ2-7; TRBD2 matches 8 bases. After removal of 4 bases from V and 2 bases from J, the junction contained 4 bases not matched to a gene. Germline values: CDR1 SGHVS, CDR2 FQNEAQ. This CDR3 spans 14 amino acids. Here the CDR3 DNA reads TGTGCCAGCAGCTCTTCGGGGGGGGCCTACGAGCAGTACTTC. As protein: CASSSSGGAYEQYF. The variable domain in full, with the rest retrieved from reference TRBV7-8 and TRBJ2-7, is GAGVSQSPRYKVAKRGQDVALRCDPISGHVSLFWYQQALGQGPEFLTYFQNEAQLDKSGLPSDRFFAERPEGSVSTLKIQRTQQEDSAVYLCASSSSGGAYEQYFGPGTRLTVT.

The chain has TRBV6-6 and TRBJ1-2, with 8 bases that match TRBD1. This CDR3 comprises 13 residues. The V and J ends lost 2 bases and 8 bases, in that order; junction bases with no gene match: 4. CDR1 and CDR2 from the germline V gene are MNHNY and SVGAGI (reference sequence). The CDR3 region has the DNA TGTGCCAGCAGTTACCCGACAGGGGAAGGCTACACCTTC. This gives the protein CASSYPTGEGYTF.

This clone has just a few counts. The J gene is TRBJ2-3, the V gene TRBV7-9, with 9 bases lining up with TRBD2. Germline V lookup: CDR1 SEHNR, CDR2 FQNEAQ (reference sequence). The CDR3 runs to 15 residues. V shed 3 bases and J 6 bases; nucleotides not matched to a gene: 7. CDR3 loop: CASSLAGGPMDTQYF. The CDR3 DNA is TGTGCCAGCAGCTTGGCGGGAGGGCCAATGGATACGCAGTATTTT.

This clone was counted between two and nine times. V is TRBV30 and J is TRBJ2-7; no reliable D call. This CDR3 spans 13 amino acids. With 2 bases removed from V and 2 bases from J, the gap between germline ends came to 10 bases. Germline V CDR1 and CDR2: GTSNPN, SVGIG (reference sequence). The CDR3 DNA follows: TGTGCCTGGAGTAAAGCGCGCGCCTACGAGCAGTACTTC. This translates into CAWSKARAYEQYF.

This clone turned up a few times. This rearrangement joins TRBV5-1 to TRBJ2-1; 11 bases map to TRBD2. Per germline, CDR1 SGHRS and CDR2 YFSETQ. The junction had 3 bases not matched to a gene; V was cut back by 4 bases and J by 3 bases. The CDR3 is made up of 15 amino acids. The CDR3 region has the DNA TGCGCCAGCAGCACCGGGACTAGCGGCTACAATGAGCAGTTCTTC. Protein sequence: CASSTGTSGYNEQFF.

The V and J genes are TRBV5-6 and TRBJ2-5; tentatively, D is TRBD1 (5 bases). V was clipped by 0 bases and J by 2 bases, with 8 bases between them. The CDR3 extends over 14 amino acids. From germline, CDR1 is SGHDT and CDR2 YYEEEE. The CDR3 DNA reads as TGTGCCAGCAGCTTGGACAGGATACAAGAGACCCAGTACTTC. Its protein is CASSLDRIQETQYF.

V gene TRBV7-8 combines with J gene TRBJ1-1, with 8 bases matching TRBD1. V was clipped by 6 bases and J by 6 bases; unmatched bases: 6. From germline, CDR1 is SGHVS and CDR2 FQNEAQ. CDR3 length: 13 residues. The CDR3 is CASSLGQGAEAFF. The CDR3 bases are TGTGCCAGCAGTCTTGGACAGGGCGCTGAAGCTTTCTTT.

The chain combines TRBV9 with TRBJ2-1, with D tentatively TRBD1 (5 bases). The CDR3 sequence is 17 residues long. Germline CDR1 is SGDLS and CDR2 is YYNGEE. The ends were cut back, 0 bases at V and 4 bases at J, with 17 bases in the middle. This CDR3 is CASSVDGHPMAYNEQFF. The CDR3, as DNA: TGTGCCAGCAGCGTAGATGGACACCCCATGGCATACAATGAGCAGTTCTTC.

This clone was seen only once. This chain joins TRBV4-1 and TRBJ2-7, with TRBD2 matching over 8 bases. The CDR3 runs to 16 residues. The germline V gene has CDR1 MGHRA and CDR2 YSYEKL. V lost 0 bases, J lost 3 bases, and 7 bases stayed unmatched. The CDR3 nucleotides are TGCGCCAGCAGCCAAGACACCAGGACTAGCAGCTACGAGCAGTACTTC. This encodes CASSQDTRTSSYEQYF.

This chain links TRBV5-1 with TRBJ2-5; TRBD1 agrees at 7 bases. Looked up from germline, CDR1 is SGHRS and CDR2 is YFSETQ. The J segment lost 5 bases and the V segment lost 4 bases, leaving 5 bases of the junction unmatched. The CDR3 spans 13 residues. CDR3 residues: CASSPDRAETQYF. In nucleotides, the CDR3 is TGCGCCAGCAGCCCCGACAGGGCTGAGACCCAGTACTTC.

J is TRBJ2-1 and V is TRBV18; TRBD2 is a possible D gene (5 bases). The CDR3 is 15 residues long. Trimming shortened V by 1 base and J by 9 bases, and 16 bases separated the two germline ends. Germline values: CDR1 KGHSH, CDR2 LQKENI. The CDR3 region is CASSPQVAEGGEQFF. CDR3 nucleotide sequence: TGTGCCAGCTCACCACAGGTTGCCGAGGGTGGTGAGCAGTTCTTC.

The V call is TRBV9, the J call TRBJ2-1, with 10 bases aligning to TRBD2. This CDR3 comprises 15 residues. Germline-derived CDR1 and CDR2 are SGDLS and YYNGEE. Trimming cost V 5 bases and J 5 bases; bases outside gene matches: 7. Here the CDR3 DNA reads TGTGCCAGCAGTCTGGGACTAGCGAAAAACAATGAGCAGTTCTTC. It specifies CASSLGLAKNNEQFF. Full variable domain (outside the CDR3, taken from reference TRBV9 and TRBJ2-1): DSGVTQTPKHLITATGQRVTLRCSPRSGDLSVYWYQQSLDQGLQFLIQYYNGEERAKGNILERFSAQQFPDLHSELNLSSLELGDSALYFCASSLGLAKNNEQFFGPGTRLTVL.

CDR3 nucleotide sequence: TGTGCCAGCTCACCGAACCTGGGACAGGGGGATGGCTACACCTTC. This gives the protein CASSPNLGQGDGYTF. The chain couples TRBV18 to TRBJ1-2; TRBD1 agrees at 11 bases. The CDR3 consists of 15 residues. V lost 3 bases to trimming and J lost 6 bases; unmatched junction nucleotides: 6. Germline loops: CDR1 KGHSH, CDR2 LQKENI.

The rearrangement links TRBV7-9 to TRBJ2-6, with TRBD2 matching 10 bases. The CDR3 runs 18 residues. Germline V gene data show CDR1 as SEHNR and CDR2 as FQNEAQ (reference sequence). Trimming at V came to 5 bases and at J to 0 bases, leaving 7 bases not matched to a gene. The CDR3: CASSRTSGVDSGANVLTF. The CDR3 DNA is TGTGCCAGCAGCAGAACTAGCGGGGTTGACTCTGGGGCCAACGTCCTGACTTTC. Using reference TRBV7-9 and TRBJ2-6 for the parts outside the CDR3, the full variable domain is DTGVSQNPRHKITKRGQNVTFRCDPISEHNRLYWYRQTLGQGPEFLTYFQNEAQLEKSRLLSDRFSAERPKGSFSTLEIQRTEQGDSAMYLCASSRTSGVDSGANVLTFGAGSRLTVL.

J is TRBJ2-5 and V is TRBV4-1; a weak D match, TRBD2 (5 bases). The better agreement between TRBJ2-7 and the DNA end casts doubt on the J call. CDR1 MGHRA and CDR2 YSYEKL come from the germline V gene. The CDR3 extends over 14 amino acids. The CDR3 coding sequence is TGCGCCAGCAGCCAAGTAGAAGAGGGTTACGAGCAGTACTTC. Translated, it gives CASSQVEEGYEQYF.